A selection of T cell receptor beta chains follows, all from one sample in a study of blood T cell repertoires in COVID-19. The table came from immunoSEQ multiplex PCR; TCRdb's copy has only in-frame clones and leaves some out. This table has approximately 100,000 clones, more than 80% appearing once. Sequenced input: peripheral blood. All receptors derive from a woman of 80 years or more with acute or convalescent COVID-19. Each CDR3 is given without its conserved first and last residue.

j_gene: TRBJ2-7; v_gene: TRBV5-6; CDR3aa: ASSSPTGNDEQY
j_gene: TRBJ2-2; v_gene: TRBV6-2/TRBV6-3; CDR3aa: ASSAAWPNTGELF
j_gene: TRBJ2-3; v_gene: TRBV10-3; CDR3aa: AISETLSTDTQY
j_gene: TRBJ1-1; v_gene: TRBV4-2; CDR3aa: ASSRGTGNTEAF
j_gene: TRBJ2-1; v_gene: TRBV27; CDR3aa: ASRDSRLGEQF
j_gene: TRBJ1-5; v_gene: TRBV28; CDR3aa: ASSTGQGSNQPQH
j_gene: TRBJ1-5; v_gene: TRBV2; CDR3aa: ASSEAGTGGQVAQH
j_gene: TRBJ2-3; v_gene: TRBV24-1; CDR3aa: ATSDPGGVSTDTQY
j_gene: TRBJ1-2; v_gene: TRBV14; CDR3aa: ASSQWTGGYGYT
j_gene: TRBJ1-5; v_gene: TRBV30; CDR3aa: AWTGGGPYSNQPQH
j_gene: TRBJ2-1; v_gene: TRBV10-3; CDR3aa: AISAGLAGAGGVYEQF
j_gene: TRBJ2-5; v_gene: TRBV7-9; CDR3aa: ASSFWTGSLGETQY
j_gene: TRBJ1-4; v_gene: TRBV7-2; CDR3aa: ASSLGVGGFTNEKLF
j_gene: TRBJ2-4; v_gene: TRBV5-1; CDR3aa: ASSPPYSGANIQY
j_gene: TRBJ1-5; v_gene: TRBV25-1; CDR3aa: ASSGQGESNQPQH
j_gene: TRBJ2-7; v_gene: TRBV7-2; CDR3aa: ASSLLYEQY
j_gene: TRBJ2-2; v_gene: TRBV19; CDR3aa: ASIDRPNTGELF
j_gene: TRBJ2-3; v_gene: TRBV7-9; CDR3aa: ASSPGQGGTDTQY
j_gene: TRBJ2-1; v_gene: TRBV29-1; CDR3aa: SVGRVGNEQF
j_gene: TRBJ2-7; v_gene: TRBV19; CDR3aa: ASSIGTGASYEQY
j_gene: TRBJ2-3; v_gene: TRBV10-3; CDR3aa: AISAVTDTQY
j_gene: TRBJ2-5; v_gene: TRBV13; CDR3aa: ASSFSSQGFRETQY
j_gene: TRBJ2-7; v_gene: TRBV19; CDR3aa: ASSTTDTREQY
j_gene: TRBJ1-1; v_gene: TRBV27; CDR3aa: ASSLGENTEAF
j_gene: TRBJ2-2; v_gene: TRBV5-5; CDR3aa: ASSVSGHTYTGELF
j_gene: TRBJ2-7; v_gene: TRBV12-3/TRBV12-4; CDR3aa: ASSGTGDEQY
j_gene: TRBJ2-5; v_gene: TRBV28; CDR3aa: ASSLPAGGETQY
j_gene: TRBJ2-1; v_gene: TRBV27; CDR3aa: ASSRRLAGNNEQF
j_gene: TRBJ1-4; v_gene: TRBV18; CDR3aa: ASSPLQGATNEKLF
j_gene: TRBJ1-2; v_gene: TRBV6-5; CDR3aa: ASMSSPGGYT
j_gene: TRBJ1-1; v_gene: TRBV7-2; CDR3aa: ASSLDRPEAF
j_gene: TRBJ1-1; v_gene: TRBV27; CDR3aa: ASSLGQANTEAF
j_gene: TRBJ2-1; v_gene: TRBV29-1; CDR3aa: SARPNNEQF
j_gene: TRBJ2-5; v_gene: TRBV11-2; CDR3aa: ASSPGLTDQETQY
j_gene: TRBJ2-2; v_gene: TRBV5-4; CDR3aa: ASSPDRATGELF
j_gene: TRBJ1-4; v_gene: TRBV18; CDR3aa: ASSPVIQEKLF
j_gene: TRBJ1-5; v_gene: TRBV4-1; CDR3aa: ASSRGDRASNQPQH
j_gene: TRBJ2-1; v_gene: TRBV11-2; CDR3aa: ASSLSGQNYNEQF
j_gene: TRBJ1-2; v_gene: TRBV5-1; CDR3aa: ASSIDWDYGYT
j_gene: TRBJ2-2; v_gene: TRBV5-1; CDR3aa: ASSLPTGLTGELF
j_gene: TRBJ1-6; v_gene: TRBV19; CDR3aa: ASSTLGGSSYNSPLH
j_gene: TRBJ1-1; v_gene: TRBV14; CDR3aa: ASSRSWGDTEAF
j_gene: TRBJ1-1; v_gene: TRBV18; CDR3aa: ASSPRQTEAF
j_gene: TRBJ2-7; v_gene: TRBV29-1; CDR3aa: SVVGSSYEQY
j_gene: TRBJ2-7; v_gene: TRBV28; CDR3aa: ASSVWAREQY
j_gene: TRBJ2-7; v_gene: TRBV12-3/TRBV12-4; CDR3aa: ASSLEVTGPPY
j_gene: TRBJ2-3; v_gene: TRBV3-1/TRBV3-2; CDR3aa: ASSQDGGAGTDTQY
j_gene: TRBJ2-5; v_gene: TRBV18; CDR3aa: ASSLGSLIGLDLY
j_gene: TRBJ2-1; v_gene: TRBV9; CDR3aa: ASSSLAAYNEQF
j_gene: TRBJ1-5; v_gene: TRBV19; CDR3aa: ASSRTSNQPQH
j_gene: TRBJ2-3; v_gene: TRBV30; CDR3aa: AWTLGQGFLDTQY
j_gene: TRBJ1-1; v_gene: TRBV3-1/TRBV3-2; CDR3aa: ASSQQGGLGEAF
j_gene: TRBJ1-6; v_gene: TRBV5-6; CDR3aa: ASSRGDRDNSPLH
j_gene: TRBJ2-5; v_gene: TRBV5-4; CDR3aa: ASSLWGDIETQY
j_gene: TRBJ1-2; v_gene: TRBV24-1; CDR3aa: ATSDAGQGENYGYT